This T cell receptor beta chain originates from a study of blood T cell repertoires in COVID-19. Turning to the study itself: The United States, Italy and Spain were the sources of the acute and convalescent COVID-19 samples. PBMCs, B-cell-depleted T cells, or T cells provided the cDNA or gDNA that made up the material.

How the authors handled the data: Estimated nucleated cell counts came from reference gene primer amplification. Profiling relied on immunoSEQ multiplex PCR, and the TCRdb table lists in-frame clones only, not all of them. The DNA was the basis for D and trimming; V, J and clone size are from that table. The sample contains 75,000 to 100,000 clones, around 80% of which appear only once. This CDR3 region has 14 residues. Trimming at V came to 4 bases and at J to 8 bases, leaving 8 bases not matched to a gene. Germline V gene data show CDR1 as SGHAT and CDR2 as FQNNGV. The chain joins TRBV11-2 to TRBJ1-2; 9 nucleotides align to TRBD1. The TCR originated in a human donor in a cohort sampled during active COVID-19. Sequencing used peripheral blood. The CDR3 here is CASSYGTGNRGYTF. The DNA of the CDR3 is TGTGCCAGCAGCTACGGGACAGGGAATCGAGGCTACACCTTC.